Given below is one TCR beta chain in context. The sample comes from a study of T cell changes during pregnancy in multiple sclerosis. TCRdb keeps only in-frame clones here, not all; method: immunoSEQ multiplex PCR. The table shows 65,000 to 70,000 clones, with 92% occurring only once. V was cut by 1 base and J by 3 bases, with 13 bases left in between. The CDR3 covers 15 residues. The V gene's germline CDR1 is MGHRA and CDR2 YSYEKL. This receptor was identified in a female donor in good health, enrolled as a control in a pregnancy study. This rearrangement joins TRBV4-1 to TRBJ2-7, with D possibly being TRBD2 (6 bases). Sequencing used peripheral blood, obtained in the third trimester of pregnancy. CDR3 nucleotide sequence: TGCGCCAGCAGCCAAGTGGGGGGACCCGTCTACGAGCAGTACTTC. Protein product: CASSQVGGPVYEQYF.